What follows are 27 T cell receptor beta chains derived from one specimen sequenced in a study of blood T cell repertoires in COVID-19. Sequenced by immunoSEQ multiplex PCR; TCRdb stores in-frame clones only, minus some. The sample holds 150,000 or so clones; 70% to 85% are singletons and the top ten take about 2.9%. The sample comprised peripheral blood. The receptors originated from a woman aged 80 or over with acute or convalescent COVID-19.

The chain employs TRBV5-6 and TRBJ1-4; 9 bases are a match to TRBD1. The V gene end was trimmed by 4 bases and the J gene end by 7 bases; junction bases not matched to a gene: 11. In germline, CDR1 is SGHDT, CDR2 YYEEEE. This CDR3 has 16 residues. CDR3 region: CASSRTGAGTAEKLFF. Written as DNA, the CDR3 is TGTGCCAGCAGCCGGACAGGGGCAGGGACAGCTGAAAAACTGTTTTTT.

The chain has TRBV3-1 (or the pseudogene TRBV3-2) and TRBJ2-3, with TRBD1 as a possible D gene (6 bases). Germline CDR1 and CDR2: LGHDT and YNNKEL (reference sequence). Trimming removed 5 bases from V and 3 bases from J, with 15 bases in between. This CDR3 contains 15 residues. The CDR3 sequence: CASSSQGVGTDTQYF. As DNA, the CDR3 is TGTGCCAGCAGCTCACAGGGAGTCGGGACAGATACGCAGTATTTT.

V and J are TRBV5-8 and TRBJ2-3, with 12 nucleotides matching TRBD2. Looked up from germline, CDR1 is SGHTS and CDR2 is YDEGEE. The CDR3 sequence is 16 residues long. V was clipped by 4 bases and J by 3 bases; unmatched bases: 6. As DNA, the CDR3 is TGTGCCAGCAGCCCGGTGGGGACTAGCGGGACAGATACGCAGTATTTT. This sequence encodes CASSPVGTSGTDTQYF. Full variable domain (outside the CDR3, taken from reference TRBV5-8 and TRBJ2-3): EAGVTQSPTHLIKTRGQQATLRCSPISGHTSVYWYQQALGLGLQFLLWYDEGEERNRGNFPPRFSGRQFPNYSSELNVNALELEDSALYLCASSPVGTSGTDTQYFGPGTRLTVL.

This clone was detected only a few times. The chain has TRBV10-3 and TRBJ1-6; 7 bases are a match to TRBD1. V lost 6 bases and J lost 7; bases outside the gene matches: 6. Per germline, CDR1 ENHRY and CDR2 SYGVKD. The CDR3 runs to 14 residues. The DNA of the CDR3 is TGTGCCATCAGATCCGGGACAGAAAATTCACCCCTCCACTTT. Translating it yields CAIRSGTENSPLHF.

The J gene is TRBJ1-3, the V gene TRBV6-4; 8 positions match TRBD1. Germline V CDR1 and CDR2: MRHNA, SNTAGT. The trim removed 2 bases at V and 8 bases at J, leaving 23 bases unmatched. The CDR3 runs to 20 residues. DNA of the CDR3: TGTGCCAGCAGTGACCCCGAACGCAACGTGGGACAGGAGCGCTTAGACACCATATATTTT. Translation gives CASSDPERNVGQERLDTIYF.

V usage is TRBV18 and J usage is TRBJ1-1; the D is unclear. Trimming removed 3 bases from V and 1 base from J, with 12 bases in between. In germline, CDR1 is KGHSH, CDR2 LQKENI. CDR3 length: 15 residues. The CDR3 region has the DNA TGTGCCAGCTCACCGGATTTGGAGAGGAACACTGAAGCTTTCTTT. This gives the protein CASSPDLERNTEAFF.

Here the CDR3 reads CASSQVELRETQYF. The CDR3 nucleotides are TGCGCCAGCAGCCAAGTGGAACTGAGGGAGACCCAGTACTTC. V is TRBV4-1 and J is TRBJ2-5; D unresolved. Germline CDR1 and CDR2: MGHRA and YSYEKL. Trimming shortened V by 1 base and J by 5 bases, and 11 bases separated the two germline ends. The CDR3 runs to 14 residues.

V and J are TRBV3-1 (or the pseudogene TRBV3-2) and TRBJ1-6; 8 bases are shared with TRBD1. Looked up from germline, CDR1 is LGHDT and CDR2 is YNNKEL (reference sequence). This CDR3 comprises 16 residues. Trimming cost V 2 bases and J 8 bases; bases outside gene matches: 8. The CDR3 DNA is TGTGCCAGCAGCCAACCCCCGGACAGGGAATATTCACCCCTCCACTTT. It translates to CASSQPPDREYSPLHF.

This clone was observed once. V usage is TRBV3-1 (or the pseudogene TRBV3-2) and J usage is TRBJ1-2; no clear D gene. This CDR3 is built from 13 residues. Trimming took off 4 bases at V and 0 bases at J, with 6 bases between the two ends. CDR1 and CDR2 from the germline V gene are LGHDT and YNNKEL (reference sequence). CDR3 residues: CASSRATNYGYTF. The CDR3 DNA is TGTGCCAGCAGCCGAGCGACTAACTATGGCTACACCTTC.

This clone was seen only a few times. The V call is TRBV7-3, the J call TRBJ2-3, with unresolved D. CDR1 and CDR2 (germline): SGHTA, FQGTGA. The CDR3 runs to 13 residues. Trimming shortened V by 3 bases and J by 4 bases, and 8 bases separated the two germline ends. The CDR3 region is CASSFAQADTQYF. The CDR3 nucleotides are TGTGCCAGCAGCTTCGCCCAGGCAGATACGCAGTATTTT.

The rearrangement links TRBV2 to TRBJ1-1; D is perhaps TRBD1 (6 bases). V lost 7 bases to trimming and J lost 10 bases, with 25 bases between them. Per germline, CDR1 SNHLY and CDR2 FYNNEI. This CDR3 has 15 residues. DNA for the CDR3: TGTGCCAGCAATTCAATAGGGGGTTCTCGTTTCGGAGCTTTCTTT. This gives the protein CASNSIGGSRFGAFF.

The chain uses TRBV7-9 and TRBJ1-5, with D perhaps TRBD1 (5 bases). In germline, CDR1 is SEHNR, CDR2 FQNEAQ (reference sequence). The CDR3 sequence is 13 residues long. Deletions cut 8 bases from V and 6 bases from J, with 14 bases between. The CDR3 DNA reads TGTGCCAGCGGCCTAGGCGGGGGTCAGCCCCAGCATTTT. Translating gives CASGLGGGQPQHF. Complete variable domain (other parts from reference TRBV7-9 and TRBJ1-5): DTGVSQNPRHKITKRGQNVTFRCDPISEHNRLYWYRQTLGQGPEFLTYFQNEAQLEKSRLLSDRFSAERPKGSFSTLEIQRTEQGDSAMYLCASGLGGGQPQHFGDGTRLSIL.

The V call is TRBV28, the J call TRBJ1-1; 10 bases are shared with TRBD1. Germline-derived CDR1 and CDR2 are MDHEN and SYDVKM. The CDR3 contains 15 residues. V was clipped by 6 bases and J by 2 bases; unmatched bases: 6. In nucleotides, the CDR3 is TGTGCCAGCAGCCGACGACAGGGGGCAAACACTGAAGCTTTCTTT. This gives the protein CASSRRQGANTEAFF.

This sequence joins TRBV4-1 and TRBJ2-5; TRBD1 matches 7 bases. The germline V gene encodes CDR1 MGHRA and CDR2 YSYEKL. The CDR3 consists of 18 residues. Trimming at V came to 4 bases and at J to 5 bases, leaving 19 bases not matched to a gene. CDR3: CASSRDRAGSSWLETQYF. In nucleotides, the CDR3 is TGCGCCAGCAGCCGCGACAGGGCCGGTAGCTCTTGGCTGGAGACCCAGTACTTC.

The rearrangement links TRBV4-2 to TRBJ1-1, with 7 positions matching TRBD1. Germline CDR1 LGHNA, CDR2 YNFKEQ. V trimming: 4 bases; J trimming: 1 base; junction bases outside the gene matches: 3. This CDR3 is 14 amino acids long. The CDR3 DNA sequence: TGTGCCAGCAGCCGGGGGACAGCGAACACTGAAGCTTTCTTT. This gives the protein CASSRGTANTEAFF.

This chain uses TRBV7-9 with TRBJ1-2; 10 nucleotides match TRBD1. Germline CDR1 is SEHNR and CDR2 is FQNEAQ (reference sequence). There are 14 residues in the CDR3. Losses at the gene ends were 5 bases for V and 7 bases for J; bases not matched to a gene: 7. The CDR3 sequence: CASSPDRGSGGYTF. The CDR3 nucleotides are TGTGCCAGCAGCCCGGACAGGGGGTCTGGTGGCTACACCTTC.

J is TRBJ2-1 and V is TRBV19; D perhaps matches TRBD1 (5 bases). The CDR3 extends over 16 amino acids. Germline V gene lookup returns CDR1 LNHDA and CDR2 SQIVND (reference sequence). V lost 0 bases to trimming and J lost 0 bases, with 9 bases between them. The CDR3 region is CASSIDRANSYNEQFF. The CDR3 nucleotides are TGTGCCAGTAGTATAGACAGGGCGAACTCCTACAATGAGCAGTTCTTC.

The V gene is TRBV6-1, the J gene TRBJ1-3; a weak D match, TRBD1 (5 bases). In germline, CDR1 is MNHNS, CDR2 SASEGT. This CDR3 has 16 amino acids. V was pared by 4 bases and J by 0 bases, with 13 bases between. The CDR3 DNA reads as TGTGCCAGCAGTGTTAGACAGCAAAGCTCTGGAAACACCATATATTTT. Its protein is CASSVRQQSSGNTIYF.

J is TRBJ2-4 and V is TRBV15; 7 positions agree with TRBD1. J lost 6 bases, V lost 3 bases, and 11 bases had no gene match. CDR1 LNHNV and CDR2 YYDKDF come from the germline V gene (reference sequence). The CDR3 totals 16 residues. The CDR3 loop is CATSRNPGGRLNIQYF. The CDR3, as DNA: TGTGCCACCAGCAGGAACCCAGGGGGACGGTTAAACATTCAGTACTTC.

The rearrangement joins TRBV11-2 to TRBJ1-4; D unclear. The ends were cut back, 6 bases at V and 0 bases at J, with 11 bases in the middle. Germline V gives CDR1 SGHAT, CDR2 FQNNGV. This CDR3 spans 15 amino acids. The CDR3: CASRSEDSTNEKLFF. CDR3 coding DNA: TGTGCCAGCAGGTCAGAGGACTCAACTAATGAAAAACTGTTTTTT.

This sequence joins TRBV5-1 and TRBJ1-1, with D perhaps TRBD1 (6 bases). The V end lost 2 bases, the J end lost 0 bases, and 14 bases lay between the germline ends. This CDR3 is 16 amino acids long. Germline CDR1 SGHRS, CDR2 YFSETQ. This chain's CDR3 is CASSFGGAPMNTEAFF. CDR3 bases: TGCGCCAGCAGCTTCGGGGGGGCCCCCATGAACACTGAAGCTTTCTTT.

The chain recombines TRBV4-1 with TRBJ2-2; no reliable D call. Germline assignment: CDR1 MGHRA and CDR2 YSYEKL. This CDR3 comprises 15 residues. Deletions cut 2 bases from V and 2 bases from J, with 9 bases between. The DNA for the CDR3 is TGCGCCAGCAGCCAATATCTAGTTAACACCGGGGAGCTGTTTTTT. This gives the protein CASSQYLVNTGELFF.

This chain connects TRBV7-9 to TRBJ2-7; TRBD1 matches at 7 bases. The germline gives CDR1 SEHNR, CDR2 FQNEAQ (reference sequence). The CDR3 has 14 amino acids. Trimming removed 2 bases from V and 2 bases from J; junction bases left unmatched: 3. In DNA form, the CDR3 reads TGTGCCAGCAGCTTAAGTCAGGGGGCCTACGAGCAGTACTTC. Protein sequence: CASSLSQGAYEQYF.

The chain carries TRBV7-8 and TRBJ1-1, with D perhaps TRBD1 (6 bases). This CDR3 is built from 13 residues. Per the germline V gene, CDR1 is SGHVS and CDR2 is FQNEAQ. Deletions cut 5 bases from V and 6 bases from J, with 13 bases between. As DNA, the CDR3 is TGTGCCAGCAGCGAGGGGGTACGTTCTGAAGCTTTCTTT. It is translated as CASSEGVRSEAFF.

This rearrangement joins TRBV19 to TRBJ1-5, with no clear D. The V end was cut by 6 bases, the J end by 3 bases, with 18 bases between. This CDR3 is built from 16 residues. Germline CDR1 LNHDA, CDR2 SQIVND (reference sequence). CDR3 in DNA: TGTGCCAGTAGAAAGATTCGAAGAGCCACCAATCAGCCCCAGCATTTT. It translates to CASRKIRRATNQPQHF.

The V call is TRBV7-2, the J call TRBJ1-1; D is undetermined. Trimming removed 0 bases from V and 0 bases from J, with 11 bases in between. From germline, CDR1 is SGHTA and CDR2 FQGNSA. The CDR3 runs to 16 residues. This chain's CDR3 is CASSLAVRLMNTEAFF. CDR3 in DNA: TGTGCCAGCAGCTTAGCGGTGCGATTGATGAACACTGAAGCTTTCTTT.

The rearrangement uses TRBV7-2 and TRBJ1-1, with D possibly TRBD1 on 6 matching bases. CDR3 length: 15 amino acids. Per the germline V gene, CDR1 is SGHTA and CDR2 is FQGNSA. Trimming took off 3 bases at V and 4 bases at J, with 15 bases between the two ends. For the CDR3, the DNA is TGTGCCAGCAGCTTCACAGGGATTTCGGCCACTGAAGCTTTCTTT. It yields the protein CASSFTGISATEAFF.